This T cell receptor (beta chain) was recovered during a study of T cell responses to AZD1222 COVID-19 vaccine. Overall study results and limits: Scientists sampled the repertoires only once the peak T cell response had passed. Females outnumbered males among donors, who were mostly white British; clonal diversity was possibly underestimated.

Repertoires were generated with immunoSEQ multiplex PCR, while TCRdb's copy carries only in-frame clones and drops some. The sample lists 150,000 to 200,000 clones, roughly 91% occurring once. Germline V gives CDR1 MNHEY, CDR2 SMNVEV (reference sequence). This CDR3 region has 16 residues. V lost 0 bases to trimming and J lost 2 bases, with 11 bases between them. A remark on this clone: Antigen unknown.

The sequence came from an adult in good health. This rearrangement joins TRBV27 to TRBJ1-5; the D is unclear. The input for sequencing was peripheral blood, taken on day 0 of AZD1222 vaccination. The chain's CDR3 is CASSLSHPGGNQPQHF. For the CDR3, the DNA is TGTGCCAGCAGTTTATCCCATCCTGGGGGCAATCAGCCCCAGCATTTT.